This T cell receptor (beta chain) comes out of a study of cytomegalovirus exposure and HLA in healthy donors. Study-level results: Among CMV-associated TCR beta chains, most appeared HLA-restricted in a later analysis. A later analysis associated 15,000 to 20,000 TCR beta sequences with HLA alleles at a 0.05 false discovery rate.

Primers: 60 Vbeta forward and 13 Jbeta reverse. Assay: immunoSEQ multiplex PCR; the TCRdb copy retains only in-frame clones and omits some. The table lists approximately 140,000 clones. With regard to this clone: Its antigen remains unidentified.

The CDR3 spans 14 residues. The V and J ends lost 10 bases and 0 bases respectively, with 13 bases between them. The V gene's germline CDR1 is LNHDA and CDR2 SQIVND (reference sequence). The V gene is TRBV19, the J gene TRBJ2-4, with a weak D call TRBD1 (5 bases). The sequencing sample was made of PBMCs. The clonotype was recovered from a woman aged 18-29 years in good health and CMV-seronegative. This CDR3 reads CATLDSAAKNIQYF. Here the CDR3 DNA reads TGTGCCACCCTCGACAGCGCAGCCAAAAACATTCAGTACTTC.